Following are 17 T cell receptor beta chains from one sample sequenced in a study of cytomegalovirus exposure and HLA in healthy donors. The PCR employed 60 Vbeta primers together with 13 Jbeta primers. Assay used: immunoSEQ multiplex PCR; TCRdb lists only in-frame clones, some missing. The profile shows 100,000 to 150,000 clones, approximately 15% of them singletons. Sequencing used PBMCs. Source of these receptors: a woman aged 18-29 years in good health and CMV-seronegative.

The chain has TRBV11-1 and TRBJ2-5, with D possibly being TRBD2 (7 bases). V lost 1 base and J lost 7, with 10 bases in between. The CDR3 contains 13 residues. The germline V gene has CDR1 SGHAT and CDR2 FQDESV (reference sequence). CDR3 residues: CASSLDREGTQYF. CDR3 nucleotide sequence: TGTGCCAGCAGCTTAGACAGGGAGGGGACCCAGTACTTC.

There are many counts of this clone. The gene calls are TRBV4-2 and TRBJ2-1; the match to TRBD2 covers 7 bases. Germline CDR1 and CDR2: LGHNA and YNFKEQ. Trimming cost V 3 bases and J 3 bases; bases outside gene matches: 5. The length of the CDR3 is 15 residues. CDR3 residues: CASSQRSGDYNEQFF. In DNA form, the CDR3 reads TGTGCCAGCAGCCAGAGAAGCGGGGACTACAATGAGCAGTTCTTC.

Notes on this clone: One end of the junction varies from germline; a read error may be responsible. The sample holds other DNA sequences that translate to the same CDR3. The chain joins TRBV7-9 to TRBJ1-2; perhaps TRBD1 as D (5 bases). The CDR3 sequence is 16 residues long. Per germline, CDR1 SEHNR and CDR2 FQNEAQ (reference sequence). CDR3 amino acids: CASSSPERIDSYGYPF. In DNA form, the CDR3 reads TGTGCCAGCAGCTCCCCCGAGCGAATAGACAGCTATGGCTACCCCTTC.

This clone has more than one count but fewer than ten. The DNA is omitted, as the CDR3 cannot be located on it reliably, and the CDR3 follows TCRdb's listing. The rearrangement links TRBV6-6 to TRBJ1-5; TRBD1 is the table's D call, not checked against the DNA. The CDR3 numbers 15 amino acids, ends counted. Germline lookup yields CDR1 MNHNY and CDR2 SVGAGI (reference sequence). The chain's CDR3 is CASSYSRQGALRQHF.

The rearrangement uses TRBV7-3 and TRBJ1-2, with a weak D call TRBD1 (6 bases). CDR3 size: 13 residues. With 3 bases removed from V and 10 bases from J, the gap between germline ends came to 15 bases. Looked up from germline, CDR1 is SGHTA and CDR2 is FQGTGA. As DNA, the CDR3 is TGTGCCAGCAGCTTCATAGGGGGATTTGACTACACCTTC. Translated: CASSFIGGFDYTF.

V and J are TRBV28 and TRBJ2-1; TRBD2 agrees at 11 bases. Germline V lookup: CDR1 MDHEN, CDR2 SYDVKM. The CDR3 has 21 amino acids. With V trimmed by 7 bases and J by 3 bases, 23 bases remained unmatched. CDR3 sequence: CASTLPPPGLAARRDYNEQFF. The CDR3 DNA follows: TGTGCCAGCACCTTACCCCCCCCGGGACTAGCGGCTCGGAGGGACTACAATGAGCAGTTCTTC.

The J gene is TRBJ2-3, the V gene TRBV11-2; D gene uncertain. Germline CDR1 is SGHAT and CDR2 is FQNNGV. The V and J ends lost 5 bases and 4 bases respectively, with 19 bases between them. The CDR3 runs 16 residues. CDR3 DNA: TGTGCCAGCAGCCCCGTCGGTAGCTTAAGTCCAGATACGCAGTATTTT. Its translation is CASSPVGSLSPDTQYF.

The sample holds a few counts of this clone. This chain uses TRBV7-9 with TRBJ2-3; TRBD2 is a possible D gene (6 bases). This CDR3 is 12 amino acids long. V dropped 8 bases and J dropped 11 bases, with 17 bases sitting between them. Germline lookup yields CDR1 SEHNR and CDR2 FQNEAQ (reference sequence). CDR3 protein: CASRTTPGEQYF. The CDR3 region has the DNA TGTGCCAGCCGCACTACCCCGGGGGAGCAGTATTTT.

This chain links TRBV5-1 with TRBJ1-1; 8 bases align to TRBD1. The CDR3 has 16 amino acids. V lost 4 bases to trimming and J lost 5 bases; unmatched junction nucleotides: 13. Germline V gene data show CDR1 as SGHRS and CDR2 as YFSETQ. The CDR3 reads CASSDPTGVERTEAFF. In nucleotides, the CDR3 is TGCGCCAGCAGCGACCCGACAGGGGTCGAACGGACTGAAGCTTTCTTT.

This clone was counted once. The chain couples TRBV9 to TRBJ1-2, with D uncertain. The V gene lost 7 bases and the J gene lost 2 bases, with 12 bases spanning the gap. The CDR3 has 13 residues. Germline V gene data show CDR1 as SGDLS and CDR2 as YYNGEE. The CDR3 protein is CASGLQANYGYTF. The CDR3 coding sequence is TGTGCCAGCGGCCTTCAGGCAAACTATGGCTACACCTTC.

This clone was seen a few times. V and J are TRBV5-4 and TRBJ2-2; TRBD2 matches 10 bases. The CDR3 extends over 17 amino acids. Germline trimming cut 2 bases from V and 0 bases from J; bases unmatched to any gene: 4. Germline V gene sequence: CDR1 SGHNT, CDR2 YYREEE (reference sequence). CDR3 region: CASSFEREGANTGELFF. For the CDR3, the DNA is TGTGCCAGCAGCTTTGAGCGGGAGGGCGCGAACACCGGGGAGCTGTTTTTT.

This clone has a handful of counts. V gene TRBV15 combines with J gene TRBJ2-7; possible D gene TRBD1, 5 bases. Trimming left V 4 bases short and J 3 bases short, with 7 bases between. This CDR3 spans 12 amino acids. Per germline, CDR1 LNHNV and CDR2 YYDKDF (reference sequence). The CDR3 sequence: CATSTTGYEQYF. CDR3 DNA: TGTGCCACCAGCACAACAGGCTACGAGCAGTACTTC.

This clone was seen more than once but under ten times. V is TRBV5-1 and J is TRBJ2-7; 7 bases match TRBD1. CDR1 SGHRS and CDR2 YFSETQ come from the germline V gene. Trimming removed 4 bases from V and 5 bases from J; junction bases left unmatched: 12. The CDR3 extends over 15 amino acids. CDR3 protein: CASSPTGNQRDEQYF. The CDR3 bases are TGCGCCAGCAGCCCGACAGGGAATCAAAGGGACGAGCAGTACTTC.

This clone was seen a handful of times. The chain joins TRBV28 to TRBJ2-3; weak D call: TRBD2 (5 bases). Deletions cut 4 bases from V and 2 bases from J, with 10 bases between. In germline, CDR1 is MDHEN, CDR2 SYDVKM. This CDR3 is 14 amino acids long. The CDR3 protein is CASSSGVTTDTQYF. The CDR3, as DNA: TGTGCCAGCAGTTCCGGGGTCACCACAGATACGCAGTATTTT.

The table lists this clone with a few counts. This rearrangement joins TRBV2 to TRBJ2-3; maybe TRBD1 (5 bases). CDR1 SNHLY and CDR2 FYNNEI come from the germline V gene. The CDR3 consists of 12 residues. V was pared by 8 bases and J by 9 bases, with 15 bases between. This CDR3 reads CASQTTAGTQYF. Here the CDR3 DNA reads TGTGCCAGCCAGACGACAGCAGGGACGCAGTATTTT.

The chain combines TRBV6-5 with TRBJ2-7; 7 nucleotides match TRBD1. V was clipped by 0 bases and J by 4 bases; unmatched bases: 6. Germline CDR1 reads MNHEY; CDR2 reads SVGAGI. There are 15 residues in the CDR3. The CDR3, as DNA: TGTGCCAGCAGTTACTCGTGGGCACAGGGGTACGAGCAGTACTTC. Its translation is CASSYSWAQGYEQYF.

The sample holds a few counts of this clone. The V call is TRBV6-1, the J call TRBJ1-6; 9 nucleotides agree with TRBD1. This CDR3 is built from 16 residues. Trimming cost V 2 bases and J 7 bases; bases outside gene matches: 6. From germline, CDR1 is MNHNS and CDR2 SASEGT. CDR3 nucleotide sequence: TGTGCCAGCAGTGAAACTCTGGGACAGGGAAATTCACCCCTCCACTTT. The encoded protein is CASSETLGQGNSPLHF.